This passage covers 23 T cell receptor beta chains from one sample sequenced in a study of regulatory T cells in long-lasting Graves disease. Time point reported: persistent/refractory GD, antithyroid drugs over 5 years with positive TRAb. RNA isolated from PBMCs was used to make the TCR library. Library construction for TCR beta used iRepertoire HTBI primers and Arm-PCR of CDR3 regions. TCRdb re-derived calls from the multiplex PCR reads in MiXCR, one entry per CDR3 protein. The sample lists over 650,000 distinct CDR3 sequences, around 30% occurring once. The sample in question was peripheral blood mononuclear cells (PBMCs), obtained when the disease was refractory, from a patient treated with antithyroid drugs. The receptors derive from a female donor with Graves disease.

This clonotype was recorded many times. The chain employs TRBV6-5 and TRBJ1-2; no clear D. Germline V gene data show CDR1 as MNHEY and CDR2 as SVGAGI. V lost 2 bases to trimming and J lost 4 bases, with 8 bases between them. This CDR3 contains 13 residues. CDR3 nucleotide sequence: TGTGCCAGCAGTTACGACCCCAGCTATGGCTACACCTTC. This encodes CASSYDPSYGYTF.

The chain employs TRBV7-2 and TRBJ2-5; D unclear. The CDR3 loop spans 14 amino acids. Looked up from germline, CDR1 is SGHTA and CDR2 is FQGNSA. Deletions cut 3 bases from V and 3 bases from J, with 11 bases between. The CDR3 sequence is CASSFALFKETQYF. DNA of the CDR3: TGTGCCAGCAGCTTCGCACTATTCAAAGAGACCCAGTACTTC.

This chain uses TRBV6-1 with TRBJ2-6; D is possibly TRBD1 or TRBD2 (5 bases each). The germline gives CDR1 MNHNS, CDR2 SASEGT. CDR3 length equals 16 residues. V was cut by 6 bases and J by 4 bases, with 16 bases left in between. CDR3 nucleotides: TGTGCCAGCAGAACCCACGTGGGGGTCGGGGCCAACGTCCTGACTTTC. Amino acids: CASRTHVGVGANVLTF.

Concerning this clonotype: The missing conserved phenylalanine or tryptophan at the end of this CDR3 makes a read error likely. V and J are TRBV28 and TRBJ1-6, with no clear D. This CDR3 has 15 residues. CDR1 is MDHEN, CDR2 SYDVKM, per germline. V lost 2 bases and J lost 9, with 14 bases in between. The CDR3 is CASSLAEGEISPLHS. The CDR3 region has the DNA TGTGCCAGCAGTTTAGCGGAGGGTGAGATTTCACCCCTCCACTCT.

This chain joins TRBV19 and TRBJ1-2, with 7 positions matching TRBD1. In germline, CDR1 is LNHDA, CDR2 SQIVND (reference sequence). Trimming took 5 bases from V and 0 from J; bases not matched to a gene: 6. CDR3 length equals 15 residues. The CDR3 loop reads CASSQKTGPNYGYTF. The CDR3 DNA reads TGTGCCAGTAGTCAAAAGACAGGGCCTAACTATGGCTACACCTTC.

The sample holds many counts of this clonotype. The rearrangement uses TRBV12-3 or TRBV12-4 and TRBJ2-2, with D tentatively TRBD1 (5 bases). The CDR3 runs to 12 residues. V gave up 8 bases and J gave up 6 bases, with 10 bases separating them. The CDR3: CASAKGPGELFF. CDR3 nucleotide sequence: TGTGCCAGCGCGAAGGGGCCCGGGGAGCTGTTTTTT.

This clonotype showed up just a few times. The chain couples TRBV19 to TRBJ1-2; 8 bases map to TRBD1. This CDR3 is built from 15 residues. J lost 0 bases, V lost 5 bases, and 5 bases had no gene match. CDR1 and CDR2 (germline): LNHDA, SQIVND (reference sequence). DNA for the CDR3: TGTGCCAGTAGTTCGGACAGGGACGCTAACTATGGCTACACCTTC. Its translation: CASSSDRDANYGYTF.

CDR3 amino acids: CASSIIAGDYEQYF. The CDR3 bases are TGTGCCAGTAGTATTATAGCGGGAGACTACGAGCAGTACTTC. This chain links TRBV19 with TRBJ2-7; 9 bases are a match to TRBD2. CDR3 length: 14 amino acids. Germline CDR1 is LNHDA and CDR2 is SQIVND (reference sequence). The V gene end was trimmed by 3 bases and the J gene end by 3 bases; junction bases not matched to a gene: 3.

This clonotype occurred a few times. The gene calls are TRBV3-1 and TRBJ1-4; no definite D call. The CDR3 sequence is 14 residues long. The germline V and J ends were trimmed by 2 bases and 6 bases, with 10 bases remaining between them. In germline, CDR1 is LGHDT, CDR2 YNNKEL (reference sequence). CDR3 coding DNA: TGTGCCAGCAGCCAACGGAGGGCGGATGAAAAACTGTTTTTT. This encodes CASSQRRADEKLFF.

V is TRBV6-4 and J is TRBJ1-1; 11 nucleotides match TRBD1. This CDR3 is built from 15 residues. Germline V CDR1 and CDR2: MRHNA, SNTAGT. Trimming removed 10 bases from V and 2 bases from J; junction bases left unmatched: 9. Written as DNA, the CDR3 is TGTGCCACCACAAGGGACAGGGGGACAAACACTGAAGCTTTCTTT. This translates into CATTRDRGTNTEAFF.

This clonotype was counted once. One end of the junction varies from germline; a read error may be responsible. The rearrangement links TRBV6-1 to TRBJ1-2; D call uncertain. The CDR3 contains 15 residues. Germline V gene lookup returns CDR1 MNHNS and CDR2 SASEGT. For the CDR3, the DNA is TGTGCCGCGAATCCACGGGAGAACCTTAACTATGGCCACACCTTC. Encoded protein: CAANPRENLNYGHTF.

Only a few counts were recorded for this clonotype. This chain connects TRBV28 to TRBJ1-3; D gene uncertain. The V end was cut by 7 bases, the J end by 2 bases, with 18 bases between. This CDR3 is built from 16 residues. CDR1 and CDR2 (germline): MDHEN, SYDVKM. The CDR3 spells CASKTEGSFTGNTIYF. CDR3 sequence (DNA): TGTGCCAGCAAAACCGAAGGGTCTTTTACTGGAAACACCATATATTTT. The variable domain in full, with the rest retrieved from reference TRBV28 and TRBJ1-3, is DVKVTQSSRYLVKRTGEKVFLECVQDMDHENMFWYRQDPGLGLRLIYFSYDVKMKEKGDIPEGYSVSREKKERFSLILESASTNQTSMYLCASKTEGSFTGNTIYFGEGSWLTVV.

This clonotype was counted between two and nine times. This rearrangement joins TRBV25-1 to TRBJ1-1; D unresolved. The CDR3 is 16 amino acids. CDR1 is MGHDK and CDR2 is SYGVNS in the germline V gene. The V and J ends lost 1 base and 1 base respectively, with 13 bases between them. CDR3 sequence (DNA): TGTGCCAGCAGTGAATCGGGCGGGTGGGGGAACACTGAAGCTTTCTTT. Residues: CASSESGGWGNTEAFF.

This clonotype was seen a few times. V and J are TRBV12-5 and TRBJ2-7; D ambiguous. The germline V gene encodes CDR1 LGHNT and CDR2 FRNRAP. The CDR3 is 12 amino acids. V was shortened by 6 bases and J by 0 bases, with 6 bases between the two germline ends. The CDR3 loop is CASGSGSYEQYF. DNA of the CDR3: TGTGCTAGTGGATCGGGCTCCTACGAGCAGTACTTC.

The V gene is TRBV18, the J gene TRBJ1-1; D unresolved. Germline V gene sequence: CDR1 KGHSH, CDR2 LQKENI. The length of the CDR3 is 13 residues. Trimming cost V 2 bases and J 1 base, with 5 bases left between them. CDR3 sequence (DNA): TGTGCCAGCTCACCAATGGAGAACACTGAAGCTTTCTTT. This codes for CASSPMENTEAFF.

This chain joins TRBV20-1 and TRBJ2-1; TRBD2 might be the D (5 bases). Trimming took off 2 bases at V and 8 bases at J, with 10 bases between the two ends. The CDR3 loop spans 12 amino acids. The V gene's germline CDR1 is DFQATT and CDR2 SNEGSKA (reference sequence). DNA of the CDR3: TGCAGTGCTAGACCCACTAGGGATGAGCAGTTCTTC. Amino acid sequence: CSARPTRDEQFF.

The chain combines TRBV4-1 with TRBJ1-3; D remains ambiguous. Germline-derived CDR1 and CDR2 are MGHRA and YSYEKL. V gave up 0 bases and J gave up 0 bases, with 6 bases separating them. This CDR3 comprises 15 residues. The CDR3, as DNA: TGCGCCAGCAGCCAAGACGGTATCTCTGGAAACACCATATATTTT. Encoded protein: CASSQDGISGNTIYF.

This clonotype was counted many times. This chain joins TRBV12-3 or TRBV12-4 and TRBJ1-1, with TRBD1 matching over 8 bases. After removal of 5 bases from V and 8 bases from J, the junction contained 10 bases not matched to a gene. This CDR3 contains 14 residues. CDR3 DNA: TGTGCCAGCAGTCAGACAGGGGTTCAGGGGGAAGCTTTCTTT. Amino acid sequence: CASSQTGVQGEAFF.

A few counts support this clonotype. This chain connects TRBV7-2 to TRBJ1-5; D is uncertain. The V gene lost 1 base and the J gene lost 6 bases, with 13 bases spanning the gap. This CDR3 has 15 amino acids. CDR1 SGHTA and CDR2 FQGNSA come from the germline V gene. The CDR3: CASSLGKATGQPQHF. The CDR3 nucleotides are TGTGCCAGCAGCTTAGGAAAGGCTACGGGTCAGCCCCAGCATTTT.

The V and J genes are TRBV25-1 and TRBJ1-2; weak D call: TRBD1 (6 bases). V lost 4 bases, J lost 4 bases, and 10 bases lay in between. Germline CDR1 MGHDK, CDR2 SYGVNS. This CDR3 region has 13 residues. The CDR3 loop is CASSGSGVYGYTF. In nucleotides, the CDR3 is TGTGCCAGCAGTGGTTCAGGGGTCTATGGCTACACCTTC.

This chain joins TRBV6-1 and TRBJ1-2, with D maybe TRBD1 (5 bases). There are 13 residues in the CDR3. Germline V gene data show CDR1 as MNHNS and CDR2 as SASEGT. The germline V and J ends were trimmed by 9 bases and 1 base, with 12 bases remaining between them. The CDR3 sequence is CASEAGGNYGYTF. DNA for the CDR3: TGTGCCAGTGAGGCGGGGGGTAACTATGGCTACACCTTC.

As DNA, the CDR3 is TGTGCCGGAGGAATTACCCTTGGCTACACCTTC. Translated: CAGGITLGYTF. The genes are TRBV6-1 and TRBJ1-2; D is unclear. This CDR3 region has 11 residues. The V end lost 11 bases, the J end lost 7 bases, and 14 bases lay between the germline ends. In germline, CDR1 is MNHNS, CDR2 SASEGT.

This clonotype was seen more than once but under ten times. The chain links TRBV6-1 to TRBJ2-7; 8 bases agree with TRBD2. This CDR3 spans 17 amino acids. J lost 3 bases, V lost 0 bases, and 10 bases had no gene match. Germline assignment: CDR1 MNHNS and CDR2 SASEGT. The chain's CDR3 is CASSEAAATSDGYEQYF. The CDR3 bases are TGTGCCAGCAGTGAAGCGGCGGCGACTAGCGACGGCTACGAGCAGTACTTC.